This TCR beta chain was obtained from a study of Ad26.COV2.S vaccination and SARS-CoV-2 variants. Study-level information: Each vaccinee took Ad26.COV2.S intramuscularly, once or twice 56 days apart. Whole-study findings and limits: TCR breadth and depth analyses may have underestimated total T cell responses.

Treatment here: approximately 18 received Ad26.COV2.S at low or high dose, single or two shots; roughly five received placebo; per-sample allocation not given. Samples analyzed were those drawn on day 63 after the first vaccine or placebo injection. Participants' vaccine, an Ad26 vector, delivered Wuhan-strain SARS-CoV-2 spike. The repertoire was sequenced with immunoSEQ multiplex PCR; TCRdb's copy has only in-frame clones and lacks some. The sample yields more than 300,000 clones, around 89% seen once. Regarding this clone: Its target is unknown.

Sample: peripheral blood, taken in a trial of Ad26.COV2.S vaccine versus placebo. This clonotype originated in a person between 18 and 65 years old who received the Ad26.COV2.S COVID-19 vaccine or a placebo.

CDR3 bases: TGTGCCAGCAGCTTAAACAGGGGGGCGAACACTGAAGCTTTCTTT. It is translated as CASSLNRGANTEAFF. The chain uses TRBV5-4 and TRBJ1-1; 8 nucleotides align to TRBD1. Trimming at V came to 2 bases and at J to 1 base, leaving 4 bases not matched to a gene. The CDR3 is 15 residues long. In germline, CDR1 is SGHNT, CDR2 YYREEE (reference sequence).